The next 20 T cell receptor beta chains were all read from a single sample in a study of T cell changes during pregnancy in multiple sclerosis. The table came from immunoSEQ multiplex PCR; TCRdb's copy has only in-frame clones and leaves some out. The data show about 31,000 clones, about 90% seen once. The material was CD4+ T cells from peripheral blood mononuclear cells, obtained in the first trimester of pregnancy. The receptor source for this set is a female donor in good health, enrolled as a control in a pregnancy study.

This chain links TRBV6-5 with TRBJ1-1; 7 positions agree with TRBD1. V was clipped by 2 bases and J by 1 base; unmatched bases: 7. CDR3 length equals 16 residues. CDR1 MNHEY and CDR2 SVGAGI come from the germline V gene. Here the CDR3 DNA reads TGTGCCAGCAGTTACCCCAAGGGGGCGGGGAACACTGAAGCTTTCTTT. This sequence encodes CASSYPKGAGNTEAFF.

The V call is TRBV5-1, the J call TRBJ2-3; 10 positions agree with TRBD2. The V segment lost 4 bases and the J segment 0 bases; nucleotides outside the gene matches: 2. CDR3 length: 15 residues. Germline-derived CDR1 and CDR2 are SGHRS and YFSETQ. In DNA form, the CDR3 reads TGCGCCAGCAGCGGGGGACTAGCGAGCACAGATACGCAGTATTTT. Amino acids: CASSGGLASTDTQYF.

The genes are TRBV2 and TRBJ2-4; no reliable D call. Germline CDR1 and CDR2: SNHLY and FYNNEI. V dropped 8 bases and J dropped 0 bases, with 11 bases sitting between them. The CDR3 extends over 14 amino acids. The CDR3 DNA sequence: TGTGCCAGCCGTCCTCGGGTAGCCAAAAACATTCAGTACTTC. It codes for CASRPRVAKNIQYF. Using reference TRBV2 and TRBJ2-4 for the parts outside the CDR3, the full variable domain is EPEVTQTPSHQVTQMGQEVILRCVPISNHLYFYWYRQILGQKVEFLVSFYNNEISEKSEIFDDQFSVERPDGSNFTLKIRSTKLEDSAMYFCASRPRVAKNIQYFGAGTRLSVL.

V is TRBV7-2 and J is TRBJ1-4; TRBD1 agrees at 8 bases. This CDR3 spans 15 amino acids. J was trimmed by 6 bases and V by 5 bases; bases with no gene match: 8. Germline V gene sequence: CDR1 SGHTA, CDR2 FQGNSA. CDR3 protein: CASSVGTGVYEKLFF. The CDR3 nucleotides read TGTGCCAGCAGCGTCGGGACAGGTGTATATGAAAAACTGTTTTTT.

CDR3 bases: TGTGCCAGCAGCACCGGGAACATTCAGTACTTC. This sequence encodes CASSTGNIQYF. V gene TRBV9 combines with J gene TRBJ2-4; unclear D gene. Trimming took 4 bases from V and 7 from J, leaving 6 bases between them. Germline V gene sequence: CDR1 SGDLS, CDR2 YYNGEE. There are 11 residues in the CDR3.

This clone was seen just once. Here the CDR3 reads CASSFVLGQISYEQYF. CDR3 DNA: TGTGCCAGCAGCTTTGTCCTGGGGCAGATCTCCTACGAGCAGTACTTC. This chain links TRBV13 with TRBJ2-7; D perhaps matches TRBD1 (5 bases). Trimming removed 3 bases from V and 0 bases from J, with 15 bases in between. This CDR3 is 16 amino acids long. Germline V lookup: CDR1 PRHDT, CDR2 FYEKMQ (reference sequence).

V and J are TRBV18 and TRBJ1-1; 10 bases agree with TRBD1. The CDR3 is made up of 14 amino acids. V lost 2 bases and J lost 3; bases outside the gene matches: 0. Germline loops: CDR1 KGHSH, CDR2 LQKENI. The CDR3 DNA reads as TGTGCCAGCTCACCAGGGACAGGGGACACTGAAGCTTTCTTT. Translating gives CASSPGTGDTEAFF.

The V call is TRBV5-1, the J call TRBJ2-3; a weak D match, TRBD2 (5 bases). CDR1 SGHRS and CDR2 YFSETQ come from the germline V gene. Deletions cut 4 bases from V and 3 bases from J, with 12 bases between. The CDR3 covers 14 residues. CDR3 sequence: CASSKMDSTDTQYF. The CDR3 DNA is TGCGCCAGCAGCAAGATGGACTCAACAGATACGCAGTATTTT.

The J gene is TRBJ1-3, the V gene TRBV9; a possible D gene is TRBD1 (6 bases). This CDR3 comprises 15 residues. V lost 0 bases and J 4 bases, leaving 11 bases between the germline ends. Germline assignment: CDR1 SGDLS and CDR2 YYNGEE. Here the CDR3 reads CASSVGGGVGNTIYF. The CDR3 bases are TGTGCCAGCAGCGTAGGGGGGGGCGTCGGAAACACCATATATTTT. Filled out from reference TRBV9 and TRBJ1-3, the complete variable domain reads DSGVTQTPKHLITATGQRVTLRCSPRSGDLSVYWYQQSLDQGLQFLIQYYNGEERAKGNILERFSAQQFPDLHSELNLSSLELGDSALYFCASSVGGGVGNTIYFGEGSWLTVV.

The chain uses TRBV7-2 and TRBJ2-7; 8 nucleotides match TRBD2. Germline CDR1 SGHTA, CDR2 FQGNSA. V was pared by 7 bases and J by 1 base, with 6 bases of the junction left unmatched. The CDR3 consists of 14 residues. The CDR3 sequence is CASTLAGRSYEQYF. DNA for the CDR3: TGTGCCAGCACATTAGCGGGGCGATCCTACGAGCAGTACTTC. Together with reference TRBV7-2 and TRBJ2-7, the CDR3 gives the full variable domain: GAGVSQSPSNKVTEKGKDVELRCDPISGHTALYWYRQSLGQGLEFLIYFQGNSAPDKSGLPSDRFSAERTGGSVSTLTIQRTQQEDSAVYLCASTLAGRSYEQYFGPGTRLTVT.

This chain connects TRBV11-3 to TRBJ1-5, with D possibly being TRBD1 (5 bases). Trimming cost V 2 bases and J 4 bases, with 6 bases left between them. The CDR3 contains 13 residues. Germline-derived CDR1 and CDR2 are SGHNT and YENEEA. CDR3 sequence (DNA): TGTGCCAGCAGCTTAAGGGGAAATCAGCCCCAGCATTTT. Translation: CASSLRGNQPQHF.

This clone was counted only a few times. V usage is TRBV7-2 and J usage is TRBJ1-1; D might be TRBD1 (5 bases). This CDR3 is built from 14 residues. V lost 2 bases and J 4 bases, leaving 11 bases between the germline ends. Germline V CDR1 and CDR2: SGHTA, FQGNSA. In DNA, the CDR3 is TGTGCCAGCAGCTTAAGCAGGGCTTCCACTGAAGCTTTCTTT. Translated: CASSLSRASTEAFF.

The CDR3 sequence: CATQRPSNEQFF. CDR3 nucleotide sequence: TGTGCCACCCAGCGGCCCTCCAATGAGCAGTTCTTC. This chain links TRBV6-6 with TRBJ2-1; tentatively, D is TRBD2 (5 bases). The CDR3 has 12 residues. The V end lost 10 bases, the J end lost 6 bases, and 13 bases lay between the germline ends. Germline CDR1 and CDR2: MNHNY and SVGAGI (reference sequence).

The V gene is TRBV19, the J gene TRBJ1-5; D perhaps matches TRBD1 (6 bases). V lost 7 bases and J lost 5, with 18 bases in between. Germline values: CDR1 LNHDA, CDR2 SQIVND (reference sequence). The CDR3 sequence is 15 residues long. The CDR3 DNA is TGTGCCAGTACCGATAAGGGCAGGGGCGATCAGCCCCAGCATTTT. This sequence encodes CASTDKGRGDQPQHF.

This clone was observed a single time. V and J are TRBV5-4 and TRBJ1-5; D is undetermined. CDR1 is SGHNT, CDR2 YYREEE, per germline (reference sequence). The CDR3 is 14 amino acids. Trimming removed 0 bases at V and 0 bases at J, with 4 bases between. CDR3: CASSLGYSNQPQHF. The CDR3 coding sequence is TGTGCCAGCAGCTTGGGTTATAGCAATCAGCCCCAGCATTTT.

This clone occurred a few times. The chain is built from TRBV5-1 and TRBJ1-6; 8 bases are a match to TRBD1. The V segment lost 0 bases and the J segment 11 bases; nucleotides outside the gene matches: 7. This CDR3 has 15 residues. The germline gives CDR1 SGHRS, CDR2 YFSETQ. CDR3 amino acids: CASSLGLQGAAPLHF. CDR3 in DNA: TGCGCCAGCAGCTTGGGATTGCAGGGGGCAGCACCCCTCCACTTT.

The chain joins TRBV7-3 to TRBJ1-6; 9 bases align to TRBD1. The CDR3 consists of 16 residues. Germline V gene lookup returns CDR1 SGHTA and CDR2 FQGTGA. V gave up 1 base and J gave up 9 bases; unmatched junction bases: 7. The CDR3 DNA follows: TGTGCCAGCAGCTTAAACGGAGGGACAGGGAGTTCACCCCTCCACTTT. Amino acid sequence: CASSLNGGTGSSPLHF.

This clone appeared a single time. V and J are TRBV7-2 and TRBJ2-3; TRBD2 aligns across 11 bases. CDR1 is SGHTA, CDR2 FQGNSA, per germline. V shed 5 bases and J 6 bases; nucleotides not matched to a gene: 13. This CDR3 is built from 17 residues. CDR3 amino acids: CASSPLGLAGWSDTQYF. CDR3 coding DNA: TGTGCCAGCAGCCCACTCGGACTAGCGGGCTGGTCGGATACGCAGTATTTT.

The chain employs TRBV18 and TRBJ1-1, with TRBD1 matching over 7 bases. Looked up from germline, CDR1 is KGHSH and CDR2 is LQKENI. This CDR3 comprises 16 residues. Trimming at V came to 5 bases and at J to 0 bases, leaving 9 bases not matched to a gene. CDR3 coding DNA: TGTGCCAGCTCATCCCGGACAGGCGGTATGAACACTGAAGCTTTCTTT. Translating it yields CASSSRTGGMNTEAFF.

The chain links TRBV6-4 to TRBJ1-6; the D gene is possibly TRBD1 (5 bases). Germline CDR1 and CDR2: MRHNA and SNTAGT. Trimming removed 7 bases from V and 7 bases from J, with 14 bases in between. CDR3 length: 14 residues. CDR3 sequence: CASKRDSENSPLHF. DNA of the CDR3: TGTGCCAGCAAACGGGACTCGGAGAATTCACCCCTCCACTTT.